The rows below give T cell receptor beta chains drawn from one sample of a study of CD8+ T cells in alopecia areata. Measured with immunoSEQ multiplex PCR; TCRdb has only the in-frame clones, and not every one. Among under 250,000 clones listed, more than 45% were seen once. The starting material was CD4+ T cells sorted from blood, obtained at week 4, from a patient treated with tofacitinib. These TCRs come from a human donor with alopecia areata. The CDR3 runs from the conserved cysteine through the conserved F or W. The order of the fields is J gene, clone size, V gene, D gene, CDR3 protein, CDR3 DNA. D genes are given only for firm matches. Only some rows state a clone size, as once, few, many or a class for expanded clones.

J gene: TRBJ1-1; clone size: few; V gene: TRBV6-6; D gene: -; CDR3 protein: CASRTWGLRAEAFF; CDR3 DNA: TGTGCCAGCAGAACCTGGGGGTTGCGCGCTGAAGCTTTCTTT
J gene: TRBJ2-3; clone size: -; V gene: TRBV29-1; D gene: -; CDR3 protein: CSLRFGDTQYF; CDR3 DNA: TGCAGCCTTCGTTTCGGAGATACGCAGTATTTT
J gene: TRBJ2-1; clone size: few; V gene: TRBV7-2; D gene: TRBD2; CDR3 protein: CASSPSGGAYNEQFF; CDR3 DNA: TGTGCCAGCAGCCCCAGCGGGGGGGCCTACAATGAGCAGTTCTTC
J gene: TRBJ1-1; clone size: -; V gene: TRBV12-5; D gene: TRBD1; CDR3 protein: CASGLGTGSEAFF; CDR3 DNA: TGTGCTAGTGGTCTGGGGACAGGCTCAGAAGCTTTCTTT
J gene: TRBJ2-1; clone size: -; V gene: TRBV7-2; D gene: TRBD2; CDR3 protein: CASSLDISGGARNEQFF; CDR3 DNA: TGTGCCAGCAGCTTAGATATTAGCGGGGGGGCCAGGAATGAGCAGTTCTTC
J gene: TRBJ2-7; clone size: -; V gene: TRBV27; D gene: -; CDR3 protein: CASSLRIGRGGGSEEQYF; CDR3 DNA: TGTGCCAGCAGTTTGAGGATTGGAAGAGGGGGTGGGTCGGAAGAGCAGTACTTC
J gene: TRBJ1-2; clone size: -; V gene: TRBV29-1; D gene: -; CDR3 protein: CSVEESLGYTF; CDR3 DNA: TGCAGCGTTGAAGAATCCCTAGGCTACACCTTC
J gene: TRBJ1-2; clone size: few; V gene: TRBV20-1; D gene: -; CDR3 protein: CSARDDRPPF; CDR3 DNA: TGCAGTGCTAGAGATGACAGACCCCCATTC
J gene: TRBJ1-5; clone size: few; V gene: TRBV4-1; D gene: TRBD1; CDR3 protein: CASSPEVSGGQPQHF; CDR3 DNA: TGCGCCAGCAGCCCAGAGGTGTCAGGGGGCCAGCCCCAGCATTTT
J gene: TRBJ1-6; clone size: once; V gene: TRBV9; D gene: -; CDR3 protein: CASSTGDGNKNSPLHF; CDR3 DNA: TGTGCCAGCAGCACTGGGGACGGAAACAAGAATTCACCCCTCCACTTT
J gene: TRBJ2-3; clone size: few; V gene: TRBV12-5; D gene: -; CDR3 protein: CASGPRGPDTQYF; CDR3 DNA: TGTGCTAGTGGTCCCCGGGGGCCAGATACGCAGTATTTT
J gene: TRBJ2-5; clone size: -; V gene: TRBV5-8; D gene: TRBD2; CDR3 protein: CASSRGTSQETQYF; CDR3 DNA: TGTGCCAGCAGCAGAGGGACTAGCCAAGAGACCCAGTACTTC
J gene: TRBJ2-7; clone size: -; V gene: TRBV4-1; D gene: -; CDR3 protein: CASSQDQLYEQYF; CDR3 DNA: TGCGCCAGCAGCCAAGACCAACTTTACGAGCAGTACTTC
J gene: TRBJ1-5; clone size: -; V gene: TRBV15; D gene: -; CDR3 protein: CATSWDSNQPQHF; CDR3 DNA: TGTGCCACCAGCTGGGACAGCAATCAGCCCCAGCATTTT
J gene: TRBJ1-1; clone size: few; V gene: TRBV29-1; D gene: -; CDR3 protein: CSVVDFEAFF; CDR3 DNA: TGCAGCGTTGTAGACTTTGAAGCTTTCTTT
J gene: TRBJ1-1; clone size: few; V gene: TRBV6-1; D gene: -; CDR3 protein: CASSERRSNTEAFF; CDR3 DNA: TGTGCCAGCAGTGAAAGGCGTTCGAACACTGAAGCTTTCTTT
J gene: TRBJ2-2; clone size: -; V gene: TRBV7-8; D gene: -; CDR3 protein: CASSLARGVSTNTGELFF; CDR3 DNA: TGTGCCAGCAGCTTAGCGCGAGGAGTCTCGACGAACACCGGGGAGCTGTTTTTT
J gene: TRBJ2-7; clone size: -; V gene: TRBV30; D gene: TRBD1; CDR3 protein: CAWSPGTASYEQYF; CDR3 DNA: TGTGCCTGGAGCCCCGGGACAGCGTCCTACGAGCAGTACTTC
J gene: TRBJ2-7; clone size: -; V gene: TRBV18; D gene: TRBD1; CDR3 protein: CASSPSDRGRHYEQYF; CDR3 DNA: TGTGCCAGCTCACCTTCGGACAGGGGGCGACACTACGAGCAGTACTTC
J gene: TRBJ1-4; clone size: -; V gene: TRBV30; D gene: TRBD1; CDR3 protein: CAWSGQGLWSNEKLFF; CDR3 DNA: TGTGCCTGGAGCGGACAGGGCCTCTGGAGTAATGAAAAACTGTTTTTT
J gene: TRBJ1-5; clone size: few; V gene: TRBV27; D gene: -; CDR3 protein: CASSLGTDNQPQHF; CDR3 DNA: TGTGCCAGCAGTTTAGGGACTGACAATCAGCCCCAGCATTTT
J gene: TRBJ1-2; clone size: -; V gene: TRBV29-1; D gene: TRBD1; CDR3 protein: CSVHQTGGNYGYTF; CDR3 DNA: TGCAGCGTTCACCAGACAGGGGGAAACTATGGCTACACCTTC
J gene: TRBJ1-6; clone size: few; V gene: TRBV25-1; D gene: -; CDR3 protein: CASRQGDNSPLHF; CDR3 DNA: TGTGCCAGCAGGCAGGGAGATAATTCACCCCTCCACTTT
J gene: TRBJ2-1; clone size: -; V gene: TRBV30; D gene: -; CDR3 protein: CAWSIGTGLYNEQFF; CDR3 DNA: TGTGCCTGGAGTATTGGGACGGGTCTTTACAATGAGCAGTTCTTC
J gene: TRBJ2-7; clone size: -; V gene: TRBV23-1; D gene: -; CDR3 protein: CASRPLCEQYF; CDR3 DNA: TGCGCCAGCAGACCTTTGTGCGAGCAGTACTTC
J gene: TRBJ1-1; clone size: -; V gene: TRBV29-1; D gene: -; CDR3 protein: CSVAPGVEAFF; CDR3 DNA: TGCAGCGTCGCCCCGGGGGTTGAAGCTTTCTTT
J gene: TRBJ2-5; clone size: -; V gene: TRBV5-1; D gene: -; CDR3 protein: CASSLVGTQETQYF; CDR3 DNA: TGCGCCAGCAGCTTGGTCGGAACTCAAGAGACCCAGTACTTC
J gene: TRBJ2-4; clone size: -; V gene: TRBV27; D gene: -; CDR3 protein: CASSSAAGGWSKNIQYF; CDR3 DNA: TGTGCCAGCAGTTCCGCGGCAGGGGGGTGGTCCAAAAACATTCAGTACTTC
J gene: TRBJ2-5; clone size: -; V gene: TRBV4-1; D gene: TRBD1; CDR3 protein: CASSQTTGEETQYF; CDR3 DNA: TGCGCCAGCAGCCAAACGACAGGGGAAGAGACCCAGTACTTC
J gene: TRBJ1-1; clone size: few; V gene: TRBV6-5; D gene: -; CDR3 protein: CASSYSSAKEAFF; CDR3 DNA: TGTGCCAGCAGTTACTCGAGCGCCAAGGAGGCTTTCTTT
J gene: TRBJ1-4; clone size: -; V gene: TRBV27; D gene: -; CDR3 protein: CASSLSYPPGRANEKLFF; CDR3 DNA: TGTGCCAGCAGTTTATCTTATCCACCCGGTAGGGCTAATGAAAAACTGTTTTTT
J gene: TRBJ2-1; clone size: -; V gene: TRBV2; D gene: -; CDR3 protein: CATAKRGSEQFF; CDR3 DNA: TGTGCCACCGCAAAACGGGGTAGTGAGCAGTTCTTC
J gene: TRBJ1-1; clone size: -; V gene: TRBV15; D gene: -; CDR3 protein: CATSRLGGMNTEAFF; CDR3 DNA: TGTGCCACCAGCAGGTTGGGGGGAATGAACACTGAAGCTTTCTTT
J gene: TRBJ2-7; clone size: many; V gene: TRBV28; D gene: -; CDR3 protein: CASSGQGLYEQYF; CDR3 DNA: TGTGCCAGCTCCGGGCAGGGCCTCTACGAGCAGTACTTC
J gene: TRBJ2-1; clone size: -; V gene: TRBV9; D gene: TRBD1; CDR3 protein: CASSVAGQGAPEQFF; CDR3 DNA: TGTGCCAGCAGCGTAGCTGGACAGGGGGCTCCTGAGCAGTTCTTC
J gene: TRBJ1-4; clone size: -; V gene: TRBV30; D gene: -; CDR3 protein: CAWNSDKEKLFF; CDR3 DNA: TGTGCCTGGAACTCGGACAAGGAAAAACTGTTTTTT
J gene: TRBJ2-3; clone size: -; V gene: TRBV7-9; D gene: -; CDR3 protein: CASGVDTQYF; CDR3 DNA: TGTGCCAGCGGGGTGGATACGCAGTATTTT
J gene: TRBJ2-1; clone size: -; V gene: TRBV2; D gene: -; CDR3 protein: CASSEIGGDSYNEQFF; CDR3 DNA: TGTGCCAGCAGTGAAATAGGGGGTGACTCCTACAATGAGCAGTTCTTC
J gene: TRBJ2-7; clone size: -; V gene: TRBV15; D gene: -; CDR3 protein: CATSREGDKLARGEQYF; CDR3 DNA: TGTGCCACCAGCAGAGAGGGGGACAAACTAGCTCGGGGGGAGCAGTACTTC
J gene: TRBJ2-5; clone size: -; V gene: TRBV7-6; D gene: TRBD2; CDR3 protein: CASSLGAGGQETQYF; CDR3 DNA: TGTGCCAGCAGCTTAGGAGCGGGGGGACAAGAGACCCAGTACTTC
J gene: TRBJ2-3; clone size: -; V gene: TRBV5-4; D gene: -; CDR3 protein: CASSFKGVISTDTQYF; CDR3 DNA: TGTGCCAGCAGCTTTAAGGGGGTAATTAGCACAGATACGCAGTATTTT
J gene: TRBJ1-5; clone size: -; V gene: TRBV5-1; D gene: -; CDR3 protein: CASSLGSNQPQHF; CDR3 DNA: TGCGCCAGCAGCTTGGGCAGCAATCAGCCCCAGCATTTT
J gene: TRBJ1-5; clone size: -; V gene: TRBV21-1; D gene: -; CDR3 protein: CASSKGCRGPEQPQHF; CDR3 DNA: TGTGCCAGCAGCAAAGGGTGCAGGGGGCCGGAACAGCCCCAGCATTTT
J gene: TRBJ2-7; clone size: -; V gene: TRBV9; D gene: -; CDR3 protein: CASSVGASLYEQYF; CDR3 DNA: TGTGCCAGCAGCGTGGGGGCCTCTCTCTACGAGCAGTACTTC
J gene: TRBJ2-6; clone size: -; V gene: TRBV7-3; D gene: -; CDR3 protein: CASSKMSGANVLTF; CDR3 DNA: TGTGCCAGCAGTAAAATGTCTGGGGCCAACGTCCTGACTTTC
J gene: TRBJ2-3; clone size: once; V gene: TRBV9; D gene: -; CDR3 protein: CASSVRDSTDTQYF; CDR3 DNA: TGTGCCAGCAGCGTCCGGGACAGCACAGATACGCAGTATTTT
J gene: TRBJ2-1; clone size: -; V gene: TRBV19; D gene: -; CDR3 protein: CASSIALGEQFF; CDR3 DNA: TGTGCCAGTAGTATAGCGTTGGGTGAGCAGTTCTTC
J gene: TRBJ2-7; clone size: -; V gene: TRBV2; D gene: -; CDR3 protein: CASTQGTTSSYEQYF; CDR3 DNA: TGTGCCAGCACCCAAGGGACAACGAGCTCCTACGAGCAGTACTTC
J gene: TRBJ1-1; clone size: -; V gene: TRBV7-2; D gene: TRBD1; CDR3 protein: CASSTPGGRTEAFF; CDR3 DNA: TGTGCCAGCAGCACTCCAGGGGGCAGAACTGAAGCTTTCTTT
J gene: TRBJ2-6; clone size: -; V gene: TRBV7-3; D gene: -; CDR3 protein: CASSLASGANVLTF; CDR3 DNA: TGTGCCAGCAGCCTGGCCTCTGGGGCCAACGTCCTGACTTTC
J gene: TRBJ2-4; clone size: -; V gene: TRBV10-3; D gene: -; CDR3 protein: CAISDTGATGNIQYF; CDR3 DNA: TGTGCCATCAGTGATACGGGAGCCACCGGGAACATTCAGTACTTC
J gene: TRBJ2-7; clone size: -; V gene: TRBV29-1; D gene: -; CDR3 protein: CSGGFTRVQGEQYF; CDR3 DNA: TGCAGCGGTGGCTTCACGAGGGTTCAAGGCGAGCAGTACTTC
J gene: TRBJ1-1; clone size: -; V gene: TRBV29-1; D gene: -; CDR3 protein: CSVDRVLNTEAFF; CDR3 DNA: TGCAGCGTTGACAGGGTTTTGAACACTGAAGCTTTCTTT
J gene: TRBJ2-3; clone size: few; V gene: TRBV27; D gene: TRBD2; CDR3 protein: CASSRLAGGPSSSTDTQYF; CDR3 DNA: TGTGCCAGCAGCCGACTAGCGGGGGGGCCTTCCTCTAGCACAGATACGCAGTATTTT
J gene: TRBJ1-2; clone size: -; V gene: TRBV7-2; D gene: -; CDR3 protein: CASSLSAEIYGYTF; CDR3 DNA: TGTGCCAGCAGCTTATCGGCGGAAATCTATGGCTACACCTTC